The 22 T cell receptor beta chains listed next were all sequenced from one sample in a study of response to subunit inactivated influenza vaccine. TCRdb reprocessed the RT-PCR reads with MiXCR, giving one entry per CDR3 protein. In the table there are 450,000 to 700,000 distinct CDR3 sequences, 12% to 15% of which are singletons. The source material was PBMCs from blood, sampled 11 to 12 days after vaccination. These TCRs come from a man aged 50 to 59 who received an inactivated influenza vaccine.

This clonotype turned up a few times. The rearrangement joins TRBV7-6 to TRBJ2-3, with TRBD2 matching over 11 bases. CDR3 length: 16 amino acids. Germline CDR1 and CDR2: SGHVS and FNYEAQ. The ends lost 4 bases at V and 2 bases at J; junction bases unmatched: 5. CDR3 loop: CASSSLAGGFTDTQYF. CDR3 DNA: TGTGCCAGCAGCTCCTTAGCGGGAGGGTTCACAGATACGCAGTATTTT.

This chain links TRBV4-1 with TRBJ2-5; TRBD1 or TRBD2 may be the D gene (5 bases each). The CDR3 is made up of 17 amino acids. CDR1 is MGHRA and CDR2 is YSYEKL in the germline V gene. V was trimmed by 3 bases and J by 2 bases, leaving 19 bases between them. CDR3 sequence (DNA): TGCGCCAGCAGCCACTCGTCCCTGGGACGGCGACAAGAGACCCAGTACTTC. Its translation: CASSHSSLGRRQETQYF.

This chain joins TRBV12-3 or TRBV12-4 and TRBJ1-5, with a possible D match to TRBD1 (5 bases). The CDR3 consists of 15 residues. V was shortened by 5 bases and J by 2 bases, with 13 bases between the two germline ends. The CDR3 sequence is CASSRVGEGNQPQHF. CDR3 sequence (DNA): TGTGCCAGCAGTAGGGTAGGGGAAGGCAATCAGCCCCAGCATTTT.

Points on this clonotype: A much larger clone is a single base away; this may be a read error. This chain links TRBV29-1 with TRBJ2-1; tentative D call: TRBD1 (5 bases). Germline CDR1 and CDR2: SQVTM and ANQGSEA. CDR3 length: 13 residues. The CDR3 loop reads CSVVAGLYNEKFF. CDR3 nucleotide sequence: TGCAGCGTTGTGGCAGGGTTGTACAATGAGAAGTTCTTC.

This chain links TRBV11-2 with TRBJ2-5; D tentatively fits TRBD1 or TRBD2 (5 bases each). The germline gives CDR1 SGHAT, CDR2 FQNNGV. This CDR3 is built from 15 residues. V lost 1 base to trimming and J lost 1 base, with 10 bases between them. The chain's CDR3 is CASSLGLGVQETQYF. Written as DNA, the CDR3 is TGTGCCAGCAGCTTAGGTTTGGGGGTCCAAGAGACCCAGTACTTC. The complete variable domain, with remaining parts taken from reference TRBV11-2 and TRBJ2-5, reads EAGVAQSPRYKIIEKRQSVAFWCNPISGHATLYWYQQILGQGPKLLIQFQNNGVVDDSQLPKDRFSAERLKGVDSTLKIQPAKLEDSAVYLCASSLGLGVQETQYFGPGTRLLVL.

Judged by abundance, this clonotype is medium-sized. In DNA, the CDR3 is TGTGCCAGCAGCCCCCCTGGGGGGATAGGGGAGCAGTTCTTC. Protein sequence: CASSPPGGIGEQFF. The chain links TRBV7-9 to TRBJ2-1, with D perhaps TRBD2 (6 bases). CDR1 is SEHNR and CDR2 is FQNEAQ in the germline V gene (reference sequence). The V gene lost 5 bases and the J gene lost 10 bases, with 18 bases spanning the gap. This CDR3 is 14 amino acids long.

This clonotype was seen only a few times. The rearrangement links TRBV15 to TRBJ2-3; D remains ambiguous. Germline CDR1 LNHNV, CDR2 YYDKDF (reference sequence). The V and J ends lost 0 bases and 2 bases respectively, with 3 bases between them. The CDR3 runs to 13 residues. CDR3 protein: CATSRDPTDTQYF. CDR3 DNA: TGTGCCACCAGCAGAGACCCCACAGATACGCAGTATTTT.

There are many counts of this clonotype. The gene calls are TRBV6-5 and TRBJ2-5; unclear D gene. Germline-derived CDR1 and CDR2 are MNHEY and SVGAGI. V lost 2 bases to trimming and J lost 1 base, with 5 bases between them. The CDR3 extends over 13 amino acids. Here the CDR3 DNA reads TGTGCCAGCAGTTACCCAGGCCAAGAGACCCAGTACTTC. Its translation: CASSYPGQETQYF.

This clonotype was found a few times. The chain combines TRBV28 with TRBJ1-1; the D gene is possibly TRBD1 (6 bases). The ends were cut back, 1 base at V and 1 base at J, with 19 bases in the middle. The length of the CDR3 is 18 residues. Germline loops: CDR1 MDHEN, CDR2 SYDVKM. The CDR3 DNA reads as TGTGCCAGCAGTTTATTTAAAGCGAGGGGGATCGGGAACACTGAAGCTTTCTTT. This gives the protein CASSLFKARGIGNTEAFF.

The chain is built from TRBV12-3 or TRBV12-4 and TRBJ1-1, with D hard to call. The V end lost 7 bases, the J end lost 1 base, and 13 bases lay between the germline ends. The CDR3 contains 14 residues. CDR3 DNA: TGTGCCAGCACCAAAGGTGGACCGAACACTGAAGCTTTCTTT. This gives the protein CASTKGGPNTEAFF.

This clonotype was detected only a few times. The chain employs TRBV5-1 and TRBJ1-4; no reliable D call. V was pared by 3 bases and J by 4 bases, with 16 bases between. This CDR3 spans 16 amino acids. Germline V gene sequence: CDR1 SGHRS, CDR2 YFSETQ. The CDR3 loop reads CASSYGPTRINEKLFF. As DNA, the CDR3 is TGCGCCAGCAGCTATGGACCTACCCGAATTAATGAAAAACTGTTTTTT.

This clonotype was observed a few times. The chain employs TRBV28 and TRBJ2-1; 8 bases are a match to TRBD1. The J segment lost 6 bases and the V segment lost 5 bases, leaving 15 bases of the junction unmatched. Germline assignment: CDR1 MDHEN and CDR2 SYDVKM. CDR3 length: 17 residues. The CDR3 DNA reads TGTGCCAGCAGTATTACCCTGTTTAGGGACAGGAGCAATGAGCAGTTCTTC. As protein: CASSITLFRDRSNEQFF.

This clonotype was picked up a small number of times. The rearrangement links TRBV5-1 to TRBJ1-6; 7 bases agree with TRBD1. V trimming: 0 bases; J trimming: 7 bases; junction bases outside the gene matches: 7. Germline V CDR1 and CDR2: SGHRS, YFSETQ. The CDR3 length is 16 residues. CDR3 in amino acids: CASSLGTGGGNSPLHF. Here the CDR3 DNA reads TGCGCCAGCAGCTTGGGGACAGGCGGAGGGAATTCACCCCTCCACTTT.

This chain joins TRBV4-1 and TRBJ2-5; D may be TRBD1 or TRBD2 (5 bases each). Germline loops: CDR1 MGHRA, CDR2 YSYEKL. V lost 1 base to trimming and J lost 9 bases, with 12 bases between them. The CDR3 has 13 residues. CDR3 region: CASSQGDAASQYF. In nucleotides, the CDR3 is TGCGCCAGCAGCCAAGGGGACGCCGCTTCCCAGTACTTC.

A few counts support this clonotype. J is TRBJ1-2 and V is TRBV28; 9 bases match TRBD1. The CDR3 consists of 15 residues. The V gene end was trimmed by 7 bases and the J gene end by 4 bases; junction bases not matched to a gene: 10. Germline values: CDR1 MDHEN, CDR2 SYDVKM. This CDR3 is CASTSGTGIIYGYTF. In DNA, the CDR3 is TGTGCCAGCACCTCCGGGACAGGGATTATCTATGGCTACACCTTC.

This chain links TRBV7-8 with TRBJ2-7, with D possibly matching TRBD2 (5 bases). CDR1 and CDR2 (germline): SGHVS, FQNEAQ. Trimming shortened V by 1 base and J by 2 bases, and 15 bases separated the two germline ends. The CDR3 totals 16 residues. CDR3 residues: CASSLDGAAGTYEQYF. The CDR3 DNA sequence: TGTGCCAGCAGCTTAGATGGCGCGGCGGGCACCTACGAGCAGTACTTC.

CDR3 protein: CASTNLRETPTPLHF. In nucleotides, the CDR3 is TGTGCCAGCACCAACCTACGAGAGACTCCGACACCCCTCCACTTT. The chain uses TRBV5-6 and TRBJ1-6, with no clear D. This CDR3 is 15 amino acids long. Trimming took off 6 bases at V and 11 bases at J, with 21 bases between the two ends. Germline V gene lookup returns CDR1 SGHDT and CDR2 YYEEEE.

V gene TRBV12-3 or TRBV12-4 combines with J gene TRBJ2-3, with 10 bases aligning to TRBD2. This CDR3 region has 16 residues. V was clipped by 7 bases and J by 1 base; unmatched bases: 8. CDR3 bases: TGTGCCAGCACTTGGGAGCGGGGGGGCGGCACAGATACGCAGTATTTT. Protein sequence: CASTWERGGGTDTQYF.

This chain connects TRBV20-1 to TRBJ2-7, with D unresolved. This CDR3 has 11 residues. The ends were cut back, 2 bases at V and 4 bases at J, with 6 bases in the middle. Germline V gene sequence: CDR1 DFQATT, CDR2 SNEGSKA (reference sequence). CDR3 DNA sequence: TGCAGTGCTAGATCGGTATACGAGCAGTACTTC. Its protein is CSARSVYEQYF.

The chain recombines TRBV29-1 with TRBJ1-4; D not certain. With 4 bases removed from V and 5 bases from J, the gap between germline ends came to 8 bases. Germline-derived CDR1 and CDR2 are SQVTM and ANQGSEA. The CDR3 consists of 12 residues. The CDR3 here is CSVVLLNEKLFF. For the CDR3, the DNA is TGCAGCGTTGTACTACTAAATGAAAAACTGTTTTTT.

There are a few counts of this clonotype. CDR3 sequence: CSARGVRELETEAFF. CDR3 DNA: TGCAGTGCTAGAGGGGTCAGGGAGTTGGAGACTGAAGCTTTCTTT. This chain links TRBV20-1 with TRBJ1-1; tentatively, D is TRBD1 (5 bases). Trimming stripped 1 base from V and 5 bases from J, with 17 bases between. The CDR3 contains 15 residues. Germline V CDR1 and CDR2: DFQATT, SNEGSKA (reference sequence).

This clonotype was recorded a few times. The rearrangement links TRBV7-8 to TRBJ2-3, with TRBD2 matching 9 bases. The CDR3 covers 16 residues. Per the germline V gene, CDR1 is SGHVS and CDR2 is FQNEAQ. With V trimmed by 2 bases and J by 3 bases, 6 bases remained unmatched. The CDR3 coding sequence is TGTGCCAGCAGCTTATTCGGCGGGAGGGGAACAGATACGCAGTATTTT. It codes for CASSLFGGRGTDTQYF.